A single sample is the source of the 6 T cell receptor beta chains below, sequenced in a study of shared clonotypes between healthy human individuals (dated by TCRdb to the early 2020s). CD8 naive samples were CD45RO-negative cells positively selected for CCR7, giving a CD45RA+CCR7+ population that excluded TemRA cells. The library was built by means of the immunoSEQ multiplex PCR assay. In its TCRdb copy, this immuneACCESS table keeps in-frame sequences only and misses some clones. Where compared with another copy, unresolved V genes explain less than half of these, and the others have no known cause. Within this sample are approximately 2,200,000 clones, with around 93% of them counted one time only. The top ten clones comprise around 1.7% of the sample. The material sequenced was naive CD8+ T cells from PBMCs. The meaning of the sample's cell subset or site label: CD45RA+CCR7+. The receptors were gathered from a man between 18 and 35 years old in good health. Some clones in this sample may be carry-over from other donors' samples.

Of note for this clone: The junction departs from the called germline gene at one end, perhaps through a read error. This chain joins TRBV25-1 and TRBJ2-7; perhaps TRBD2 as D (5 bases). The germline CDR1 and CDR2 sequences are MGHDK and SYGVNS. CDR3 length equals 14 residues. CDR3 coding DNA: TGTGCCGGCAGTGAATACGGAGGAGTGGGGGAGCAGTACTTC. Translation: CAGSEYGGVGEQYF.

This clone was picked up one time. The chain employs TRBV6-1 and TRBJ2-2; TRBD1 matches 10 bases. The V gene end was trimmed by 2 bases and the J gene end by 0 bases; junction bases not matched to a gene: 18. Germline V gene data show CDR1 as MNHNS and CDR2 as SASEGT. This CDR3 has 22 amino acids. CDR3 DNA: TGTGCCAGCAGTGAACGCTACCGGGACAGGGGTAGGGAAAAGACGAACACCGGGGAGCTGTTTTTT. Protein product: CASSERYRDRGREKTNTGELFF.

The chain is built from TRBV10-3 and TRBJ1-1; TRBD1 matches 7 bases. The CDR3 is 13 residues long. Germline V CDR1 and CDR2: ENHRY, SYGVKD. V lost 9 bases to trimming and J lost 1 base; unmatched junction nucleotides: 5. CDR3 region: CAIKGATNTEAFF. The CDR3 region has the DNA TGTGCCATTAAGGGGGCTACGAACACTGAAGCTTTCTTT.

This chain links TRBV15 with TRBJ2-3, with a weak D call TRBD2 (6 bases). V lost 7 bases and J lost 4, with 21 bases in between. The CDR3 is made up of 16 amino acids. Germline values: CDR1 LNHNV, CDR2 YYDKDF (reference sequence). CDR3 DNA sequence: TGTGCCACCAACCAGGGTGGGGGAGGTTCAGCAGATACGCAGTATTTT. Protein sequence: CATNQGGGGSADTQYF.

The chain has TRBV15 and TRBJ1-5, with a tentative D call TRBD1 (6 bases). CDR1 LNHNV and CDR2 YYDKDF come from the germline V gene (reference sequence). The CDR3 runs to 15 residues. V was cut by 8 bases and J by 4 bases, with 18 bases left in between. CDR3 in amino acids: CATQGRGGENQPQHF. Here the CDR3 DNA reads TGTGCCACCCAGGGGCGGGGAGGAGAGAATCAGCCCCAGCATTTT.

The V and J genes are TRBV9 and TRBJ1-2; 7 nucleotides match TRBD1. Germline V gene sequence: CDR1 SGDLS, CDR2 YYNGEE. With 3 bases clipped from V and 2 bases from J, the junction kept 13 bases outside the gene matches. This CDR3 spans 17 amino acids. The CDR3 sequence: CASSGATGINLNYGYTF. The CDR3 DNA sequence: TGTGCCAGCAGCGGCGCGACAGGGATCAATTTGAACTATGGCTACACCTTC.